One sample yielded the 16 T cell receptor beta chains listed below, sequenced in a study of beta chain features in type 1 diabetes. Study results and caveats: Across all four CD4+ subsets, people with type 1 diabetes showed modestly shorter TCRB CDR3s.

All of the isolated RNA was reverse transcribed, so expressed TCRB transcripts were sequenced. The repertoire was sequenced with immunoSEQ multiplex PCR; TCRdb's copy has only in-frame clones and lacks some. The sample contains over 150,000 clones, over 9% of which appear only once. For these receptors, no antigen is known. The sample consisted of central memory CD4+ T cells from blood. The receptors here all came from a man younger than 40 with type 1 diabetes.

The chain joins TRBV11-2 to TRBJ2-1; 13 bases fit TRBD2. Germline V lookup: CDR1 SGHAT, CDR2 FQNNGV. J lost 3 bases, V lost 5 bases, and 4 bases had no gene match. This CDR3 is 16 amino acids long. The CDR3 nucleotides are TGTGCCAGCAGCCCCAGGACTAGCGGGAGCTACAATGAGCAGTTCTTC. Translated: CASSPRTSGSYNEQFF.

J is TRBJ2-1 and V is TRBV7-3; 7 bases line up with TRBD2. The CDR3 spans 17 residues. In germline, CDR1 is SGHTA, CDR2 FQGTGA. V dropped 4 bases and J dropped 7; count of bases not matched to a gene: 16. The CDR3 bases are TGTGCCAGCAGCTCCCGGCGCGGGCCTACCGGGAGGAATGAGCAGTTCTTC. Translated, it gives CASSSRRGPTGRNEQFF.

This clone showed up just a few times. The chain joins TRBV5-4 to TRBJ2-5, with 7 bases lining up with TRBD1. V was clipped by 0 bases and J by 5 bases; unmatched bases: 4. The CDR3 loop spans 14 amino acids. CDR1 SGHNT and CDR2 YYREEE come from the germline V gene (reference sequence). The CDR3 sequence: CASSLGGGEETQYF. CDR3 DNA sequence: TGTGCCAGCAGCTTGGGAGGGGGCGAGGAGACCCAGTACTTC.

The V and J genes are TRBV11-1 and TRBJ2-5, with D perhaps TRBD1 (6 bases). The CDR3 has 14 amino acids. Trimming removed 5 bases at V and 2 bases at J, with 12 bases between. Germline V gives CDR1 SGHAT, CDR2 FQDESV (reference sequence). CDR3 protein: CASSHGQIQETQYF. The DNA for the CDR3 is TGTGCCAGCAGCCACGGACAGATTCAAGAGACCCAGTACTTC.

V and J are TRBV15 and TRBJ1-1, with D perhaps TRBD1 (6 bases). V was cut by 4 bases and J by 9 bases, with 18 bases left in between. The CDR3 has 14 residues. From germline, CDR1 is LNHNV and CDR2 YYDKDF (reference sequence). The DNA for the CDR3 is TGTGCCACCAGCACCTCATTCATGGACAGAAAAGCTTTCTTT. This gives the protein CATSTSFMDRKAFF.

This clone was found a few times. This chain uses TRBV7-9 with TRBJ2-2; 7 bases map to TRBD1. Germline V lookup: CDR1 SEHNR, CDR2 FQNEAQ (reference sequence). CDR3 length equals 15 residues. V was clipped by 4 bases and J by 6 bases; unmatched bases: 8. The CDR3 protein is CASSSIRGRAGELFF. The CDR3 DNA is TGTGCCAGCAGCTCGATAAGGGGGCGCGCCGGGGAGCTGTTTTTT.

This clone has at least ten counts. The chain recombines TRBV28 with TRBJ2-7; D may be TRBD1 (6 bases). The CDR3 is 13 residues long. Germline CDR1 reads MDHEN; CDR2 reads SYDVKM. The germline V and J ends were trimmed by 2 bases and 6 bases, with 11 bases remaining between them. The CDR3 DNA reads as TGTGCCAGCAGTTTAGCTAGGGGGTCCGAGCAGTACTTC. As protein: CASSLARGSEQYF.

This clone was detected only a few times. The chain is built from TRBV19 and TRBJ2-1, with D hard to call. CDR3 length: 11 amino acids. The germline gives CDR1 LNHDA, CDR2 SQIVND (reference sequence). The ends were cut back, 4 bases at V and 9 bases at J, with 7 bases in the middle. CDR3 loop: CASSRLAEQFF. CDR3 nucleotide sequence: TGTGCCAGTAGTAGACTGGCTGAGCAGTTCTTC.

This rearrangement joins TRBV19 to TRBJ1-5, with TRBD1 identical over 10 bases. The CDR3 extends over 15 amino acids. The germline V gene encodes CDR1 LNHDA and CDR2 SQIVND (reference sequence). With 4 bases clipped from V and 4 bases from J, the junction kept 4 bases outside the gene matches. The DNA for the CDR3 is TGTGCCAGTAGTACACCGGGACAGGGGAATCAGCCCCAGCATTTT. Protein product: CASSTPGQGNQPQHF.

This clone turned up a few times. J is TRBJ2-5 and V is TRBV7-8; 10 bases map to TRBD2. Per germline, CDR1 SGHVS and CDR2 FQNEAQ. This CDR3 contains 16 residues. The trim removed 3 bases at V and 5 bases at J, leaving 9 bases unmatched. The DNA of the CDR3 is TGTGCCAGCAGCTTGCCTTCTAGCGGGAGAGATGAGACCCAGTACTTC. Its translation: CASSLPSSGRDETQYF.

This clone came up a few times. V usage is TRBV6-6 and J usage is TRBJ2-1; 7 bases line up with TRBD2. Per germline, CDR1 MNHNY and CDR2 SVGAGI (reference sequence). Losses at the gene ends were 6 bases for V and 5 bases for J; bases not matched to a gene: 7. The CDR3 has 14 residues. The CDR3 sequence is CASSPSGVNNEQFF. For the CDR3, the DNA is TGTGCCAGCAGCCCTAGCGGAGTAAACAATGAGCAGTTCTTC.

This clone was counted a few times. This rearrangement joins TRBV12-5 to TRBJ2-5; 14 bases fit TRBD2. V shed 1 base, J shed 5 bases, and the junction held 9 bases outside the gene matches. This CDR3 spans 18 amino acids. Germline V lookup: CDR1 LGHNT, CDR2 FRNRAP. CDR3 sequence (DNA): TGTGCTAGTGGTTTGGGCGGGACTAGCGGGAGCCCCGGGGAGACCCAGTACTTC. The encoded protein is CASGLGGTSGSPGETQYF.

This clone was seen only a few times. The genes are TRBV5-4 and TRBJ2-7; possible D gene TRBD2, 5 bases. V was shortened by 3 bases and J by 2 bases, with 9 bases between the two germline ends. Germline CDR1 is SGHNT and CDR2 is YYREEE (reference sequence). The CDR3 extends over 13 amino acids. CDR3 region: CASSSGYTYEQYF. In DNA form, the CDR3 reads TGTGCCAGCAGCTCGGGATATACCTACGAGCAGTACTTC. Combining the CDR3 with reference TRBV5-4 and TRBJ2-7 gives the whole variable domain ETGVTQSPTHLIKTRGQQVTLRCSSQSGHNTVSWYQQALGQGPQFIFQYYREEENGRGNFPPRFSGLQFPNYSSELNVNALELDDSALYLCASSSGYTYEQYFGPGTRLTVT.

The chain recombines TRBV5-1 with TRBJ2-1; 9 nucleotides align to TRBD2. The CDR3 consists of 16 residues. After removal of 3 bases from V and 8 bases from J, the junction contained 12 bases not matched to a gene. The germline gives CDR1 SGHRS, CDR2 YFSETQ. The CDR3 loop is CASSYTLSGSSDEQFF. The CDR3 DNA sequence: TGCGCCAGCAGCTATACCCTTAGCGGGAGCTCGGATGAGCAGTTCTTC.

This clone was observed a few times. The J gene is TRBJ1-5, the V gene TRBV27; D may be TRBD1 (6 bases). V was clipped by 6 bases and J by 6 bases, with 12 bases between them. This CDR3 is built from 13 residues. Germline V gene data show CDR1 as MNHEY and CDR2 as SMNVEV (reference sequence). The CDR3 sequence is CASRRQVGQPQHF. CDR3 bases: TGTGCCAGCAGGAGACAGGTGGGTCAGCCCCAGCATTTT.

This chain joins TRBV18 and TRBJ2-1; 11 bases are a match to TRBD2. The CDR3 extends over 16 amino acids. V was pared by 3 bases and J by 6 bases, with 7 bases of the junction left unmatched. CDR1 and CDR2 (germline): KGHSH, LQKENI. DNA of the CDR3: TGTGCCAGCTCACCCGAACTAGCGGGAGTACCCAATGAGCAGTTCTTC. This codes for CASSPELAGVPNEQFF.